The T cell receptor beta chain described here comes from a study of T cells in Graves' hyperthyroidism and ophthalmopathy. Study-wide background: Peripheral blood was acquired at first diagnosis, ahead of any therapy whatsoever.

Study conclusions and caveats: Ophthalmopathy and stable hyperthyroidism were separated by a 13 V-J model. The majority of expanded thyroid clonotypes above 0.001 also appeared in blood.

For this clonotype: Antigen unknown.

RNA transcripts yielded amplified TCR beta CDR3 regions. HTBI primers drove first-round RT-PCR of the TCR CDR3. TCRdb reanalysed the multiplex PCR reads using MiXCR and keeps one entry per CDR3 protein. The table records hundreds of thousands of distinct CDR3 sequences, about 38% of them present only once. Patients aged 18 to 65 with hyperthyroidism were newly diagnosed, with duration under 2 months. The TCR comes from a man aged 18 to 30 with Graves' hyperthyroidism. Sequences were obtained from blood.

CDR3 in amino acids: CASSLSVGGGYTEAFF. In DNA, the CDR3 is TGTGCCAGCAGCCTAAGCGTAGGGGGCGGGTACACTGAAGCTTTCTTT. The chain uses TRBV13 and TRBJ1-1; 7 bases fit TRBD1. Germline trimming cut 5 bases from V and 3 bases from J; bases unmatched to any gene: 12. Germline assignment: CDR1 PRHDT and CDR2 FYEKMQ (reference sequence). This CDR3 contains 16 residues.